The rows below give T cell receptor beta chains drawn from one sample of a study of beta chain features in type 1 diabetes. The data were produced by immunoSEQ multiplex PCR, yet TCRdb's version contains in-frame clones alone and is incomplete. The sample shows under 450,000 clones, roughly 16% of them seen only once. The specimen was naive CD4+ T cells from blood. These receptors came from a young woman in good health. The CDR3 runs from the conserved cysteine through the conserved F or W. Each record gives: V gene, clone size, J gene, CDR3 protein. The size of a clone is reported for some rows only, either as once, few or many, or as a class for expanded clones.

TRBV29-1	few	TRBJ2-7	CSVGRTAIYEQYF
TRBV19	-	TRBJ2-1	CASSISEVTGEQFF
TRBV30	few	TRBJ2-6	CALSSGQGGSGANVLTF
TRBV7-9	few	TRBJ2-3	CASRATSDTQYF
TRBV29-1	-	TRBJ2-7	CSARPWTADDEQYF
TRBV18	-	TRBJ1-5	CASSPTRTKGSNQPQHF
TRBV28	few	TRBJ2-5	CASSHLGGEYQETQYF
TRBV15	few	TRBJ2-5	CATSRLAGDSRETQYF
TRBV6-1	few	TRBJ1-3	CASSDRPGNTIYF
TRBV5-6	-	TRBJ2-7	CASSLQFLPITYEQYF
TRBV2	few	TRBJ1-1	CASSDAKYTEAFF
TRBV29-1	few	TRBJ2-7	CSVPTHGTGAYEQYF
TRBV18	few	TRBJ2-1	CASSLDRGEQFF
TRBV14	few	TRBJ2-4	CASSQDQGPAKNIQYF
TRBV30	few	TRBJ1-5	CAWSRTRVNQPQHF
TRBV29-1	few	TRBJ2-3	CSVETEGGVTDTQYF
TRBV30	few	TRBJ2-1	CAWTSRGTSAYNEQFF
TRBV2	-	TRBJ2-1	CASRKGTGATYNEQFF
TRBV29-1	few	TRBJ2-5	CSVEGESETQYF
TRBV28	-	TRBJ1-5	CASSLGGHNQPQHF
TRBV30	few	TRBJ2-1	CAWAADSNEQFF
TRBV30	few	TRBJ1-5	CAWSGQVNQPQHF
TRBV6-5	few	TRBJ2-5	CASRRLAGETQYF
TRBV18	few	TRBJ2-7	CASSPPGVPDQYF
TRBV7-9	few	TRBJ2-2	CASNRWGGRAGELFF
TRBV28	few	TRBJ2-1	CASREREFYIDEQFF
TRBV28	few	TRBJ2-7	CASSPRTSGREEQYF
TRBV5-4	few	TRBJ1-1	CASSQERGTEAFF
TRBV7-2	-	TRBJ2-5	CASSLAFRAQETQYF
TRBV5-1	-	TRBJ1-5	CASSPTSGGNQPQHF
TRBV29-1	-	TRBJ2-7	CSVSDSYEQYF
TRBV5-6	few	TRBJ2-7	CASSLEGTVLTYEQYF
TRBV6-5	few	TRBJ1-5	CASSSGQGAYNQPQHF
TRBV7-9	-	TRBJ2-1	CASSPTGLAGAYNEQFF
TRBV28	few	TRBJ1-3	CASSLVMGESLLF
TRBV7-2	-	TRBJ1-2	CASSSRGGVNYGYTF
TRBV20-1	-	TRBJ1-2	CSAGTGDGYTF
TRBV14	-	TRBJ2-3	CASSRGQVADTQYF
TRBV12-5	few	TRBJ2-5	CASARSRTWETQYF
TRBV11-1	-	TRBJ2-3	CASSLGPTGTDTQYF
TRBV4-1	-	TRBJ2-7	CASSRQAGMREQYF
TRBV28	-	TRBJ2-1	CASSLTSGSYNEQFF
TRBV7-8	-	TRBJ2-3	CASSTDYSYTQYF
TRBV19	-	TRBJ1-4	CASSRPGAANEKLFF
TRBV14	-	TRBJ2-5	CASSQFAGQETQYF
TRBV28	-	TRBJ1-5	CASIAADRVIQPQHF
TRBV27	-	TRBJ2-7	CASSLAGGRKQYF